A selection of T cell receptor beta chains follows, all from one sample in a study of T cells in Graves' hyperthyroidism and ophthalmopathy. TCRdb reprocessed the multiplex PCR reads via MiXCR and lists one record per CDR3 protein. The data hold approximately 590,000 distinct CDR3 sequences, with 15% to 18% observed a single time. Sequenced: blood. These receptors all come from a woman aged 25 to 39 with Graves' hyperthyroidism. Both conserved end residues are part of each CDR3. The D gene is left open where the match is weak. Rows may omit the clone size; those that give it use once, few, many or a size class.

TRBV5-6	TRBJ2-1	.	many	CASSVGYEQFF	TGTGCCAGCAGCGTGGGTTATGAGCAGTTCTTC
TRBV29-1	TRBJ2-4	TRBD1	many	CSVEVGQGVNIQYF	TGCAGCGTTGAAGTCGGGCAGGGGGTCAACATTCAGTACTTC
TRBV24-1	TRBJ2-1	TRBD2	many	CATSDPGTSGRYEQFF	TGTGCCACCAGTGACCCCGGGACTAGCGGGAGGTATGAGCAGTTCTTC
TRBV6-2/TRBV6-3	TRBJ2-7	.	many	CASCQDSGSFVQYF	TGTGCCAGCTGTCAGGACAGCGGTTCGTTTGTGCAGTACTTC
TRBV2	TRBJ2-3	.	many	CASRFGGSTQYF	TGTGCCAGCCGCTTTGGGGGGTCCACGCAGTATTTT
TRBV11-2	TRBJ2-7	.	many	CASRQGRGGLYEQYF	TGTGCCAGCCGCCAAGGGAGGGGGGGTTTGTACGAGCAGTACTTC
TRBV6-1	TRBJ1-6	.	few	CASRDGQANSPLHF	TGTGCCAGCAGGGACGGACAAGCTAATTCACCCCTCCACTTT
TRBV27	TRBJ2-5	.	.	CASSFRGTTQETQYF	TGTGCCAGCAGTTTCCGAGGGACAACACAAGAGACCCAGTACTTC
TRBV2	TRBJ2-7	.	many	CASRGPALWDEQYF	TGTGCCAGTAGAGGGCCAGCTCTTTGGGACGAGCAGTACTTC
TRBV7-2	TRBJ2-7	.	.	CASSLLGGGRGGYEQYF	TGTGCCAGCAGCTTATTGGGGGGGGGGCGGGGTGGGTACGAGCAGTACTTC
TRBV28	TRBJ2-1	TRBD2	few	CASRSLAGSSYNEQFF	TGTGCCAGCAGATCCCTAGCGGGATCCTCCTACAATGAGCAGTTCTTC
TRBV13	TRBJ2-1	.	.	CASSSSYQRVNEQFF	TGTGCCAGCAGCTCAAGCTACCAGCGGGTCAATGAGCAGTTCTTC
TRBV29-1	TRBJ1-2	TRBD1	.	CSAAGQGNGYTF	TGCAGCGCGGCGGGACAGGGGAATGGCTACACCTTC
TRBV3-1	TRBJ1-6	.	many	CASSLTGRGSPLHF	TGTGCCAGCAGCCTTACAGGCCGAGGTTCACCCCTCCACTTT
TRBV7-9	TRBJ2-1	TRBD1	many	CASSSDRVVRQFF	TGTGCCAGCAGCTCGGACAGGGTAGTTCGGCAGTTCTTC
TRBV5-4	TRBJ1-2	.	.	CASSLVNYGYTF	TGTGCCAGCAGCTTGGTTAACTATGGCTACACCTTC
TRBV30	TRBJ2-7	TRBD2	many	CAWSAGRVTYEQYF	TGTGCCTGGAGTGCCGGGAGGGTAACCTACGAGCAGTACTTC
TRBV29-1	TRBJ1-2	.	many	CSVVLRGGVGYTF	TGCAGCGTTGTATTAAGGGGAGGAGTTGGCTACACCTTC
TRBV11-1	TRBJ2-1	.	many	CASSSPPDPTKYNEQFF	TGTGCCAGCAGCTCCCCACCTGACCCGACGAAGTACAATGAGCAGTTCTTC
TRBV20-1	TRBJ2-7	TRBD2	.	CSAPREGRYNEQYF	TGCAGTGCCCCCCGGGAGGGCCGGTACAATGAGCAGTACTTC
TRBV24-1	TRBJ2-2	TRBD1	.	CATSDLTGGNTGELFF	TGTGCCACCAGTGACCTGACAGGGGGGAACACCGGGGAGCTGTTTTTT
TRBV11-1	TRBJ2-7	.	many	CASSLGSRQAYGSYEQYF	TGTGCCAGCAGCTTAGGAAGTAGACAGGCCTACGGCTCCTACGAGCAGTACTTC
TRBV12-3/TRBV12-4	TRBJ2-1	TRBD2	many	CASSLLAGVYNEQFF	TGTGCCAGCAGCTTACTAGCGGGAGTCTACAATGAGCAGTTCTTC
TRBV15	TRBJ2-7	TRBD2	.	CATSRLTSGSGHEQYF	TGTGCCACCAGCAGACTTACTAGCGGGAGTGGGCACGAGCAGTACTTC
TRBV9	TRBJ2-7	.	many	CASSVDTSYEQYF	TGTGCCAGCAGCGTCGACACCTCCTACGAGCAGTACTTC
TRBV4-3	TRBJ2-5	TRBD2	.	CASSQGLAGWEETQYF	TGCGCCAGCAGCCAGGGACTAGCGGGATGGGAAGAGACCCAGTACTTC
TRBV18	TRBJ2-7	TRBD2	.	CASSPPSSGTGGEQYF	TGTGCCAGCTCACCACCGTCTAGCGGGACTGGGGGGGAGCAGTACTTC
TRBV4-2	TRBJ2-1	TRBD2	.	CASSRERESYNEQFF	TGTGCCAGCAGCCGAGAGCGGGAGTCCTACAATGAGCAGTTCTTC
TRBV10-3	TRBJ2-2	.	many	CAISGKAGGNTGELFF	TGTGCCATCAGTGGGAAGGCCGGGGGCAACACCGGGGAGCTGTTTTTT
TRBV24-1	TRBJ2-1	TRBD1	.	CATSEGQPSYNEQFF	TGTGCCACCAGTGAGGGACAGCCCTCCTACAATGAGCAGTTCTTC
TRBV4-1	TRBJ2-1	.	many	CASSQDEGLEQFF	TGCGCCAGCAGCCAAGATGAGGGGCTTGAGCAGTTCTTC
TRBV3-1	TRBJ2-7	TRBD2	many	CASSPGREGYEQYF	TGTGCCAGCAGCCCCGGGCGGGAGGGTTACGAGCAGTACTTC
TRBV20-1	TRBJ1-4	.	many	CSASGHGGTATNEKLFF	TGCAGTGCTAGTGGACACGGGGGGACTGCAACTAATGAAAAACTGTTTTTT
TRBV7-9	TRBJ2-7	TRBD2	.	CASSQTSGEQYF	TGTGCCAGCAGCCAGACTAGCGGTGAGCAGTACTTC
TRBV11-2	TRBJ2-3	.	many	CASSLGSGVSADTQYF	TGTGCCAGCAGCTTAGGGTCGGGAGTTAGTGCAGATACGCAGTATTTT
TRBV7-2	TRBJ2-7	TRBD2	many	CASSAGLAVYEQYF	TGTGCCAGCAGCGCGGGACTAGCGGTATACGAGCAGTACTTC
TRBV7-3	TRBJ2-3	TRBD2	many	CASSSGSGSSDTQYF	TGTGCCAGCAGCTCGGGTAGCGGGAGTTCAGATACGCAGTATTTT
TRBV20-1	TRBJ2-7	TRBD2	many	CSASGLAGNSYEQYF	TGCAGTGCTAGTGGACTAGCGGGGAACTCCTACGAGCAGTACTTC
TRBV12-3/TRBV12-4	TRBJ2-1	TRBD2	many	CASSVSGVSYNEQFF	TGTGCCAGCAGCGTCAGCGGGGTCTCCTACAATGAGCAGTTCTTC
TRBV10-3	TRBJ1-3	.	.	CAIREGLDTIYF	TGTGCCATCCGAGAAGGGCTGGACACCATATATTTT
TRBV7-8	TRBJ2-3	TRBD2	many	CASSYLAGVYSDTQYF	TGTGCCAGCAGCTACTTAGCGGGAGTCTACTCAGATACGCAGTATTTT
TRBV20-1	TRBJ2-5	TRBD1	many	CSARLLGTGSQETQYF	TGCAGTGCTAGATTGTTGGGGACAGGGAGCCAAGAGACCCAGTACTTC
TRBV3-1	TRBJ2-1	.	many	CASSQVINEQFF	TGTGCCAGCAGCCAAGTTATAAATGAGCAGTTCTTC
TRBV7-6	TRBJ2-2	TRBD2	many	CASSVAGTNTGELFF	TGTGCCAGCAGCGTAGCGGGAACGAACACCGGGGAGCTGTTTTTT
TRBV7-2	TRBJ2-5	.	many	CASSLESTRTETQYF	TGTGCCAGCAGCTTAGAATCTACTAGGACGGAGACCCAGTACTTC
TRBV5-1	TRBJ1-6	TRBD1	.	CASSLTGTGFSPLHF	TGCGCCAGCAGCTTAACCGGGACAGGGTTCTCACCCCTCCACTTT
TRBV6-2/TRBV6-3	TRBJ2-2	TRBD1	many	CASSRQGSMSGELFF	TGTGCCAGCAGTAGACAGGGGAGTATGTCCGGGGAGCTGTTTTTT
TRBV3-1	TRBJ2-1	.	many	CASSRLILGREQFF	TGTGCCAGCAGCCGACTAATTCTCGGACGGGAGCAGTTCTTC
TRBV20-1	TRBJ1-5	.	.	CSASRVGEYSNQPQHF	TGCAGTGCTAGCCGAGTCGGGGAATATAGCAATCAGCCCCAGCATTTT
TRBV9	TRBJ2-2	TRBD1	.	CASSAGTGGTGELFF	TGTGCCAGCAGCGCCGGGACAGGGGGCACCGGGGAGCTGTTTTTT
TRBV27	TRBJ2-1	.	.	CASSHGGADNEQFF	TGTGCCAGCAGCCATGGGGGGGCGGACAATGAGCAGTTCTTC
TRBV7-9	TRBJ2-1	.	many	CASTPVNKEAYNEQFF	TGTGCCAGCACCCCCGTCAACAAGGAGGCTTACAATGAGCAGTTCTTC
TRBV6-2/TRBV6-3	TRBJ2-1	TRBD2	.	CASSPRRLAGGDEQFF	TGTGCCAGCAGTCCACGAAGACTAGCGGGAGGCGATGAGCAGTTCTTC
TRBV20-1	TRBJ2-7	TRBD2	many	CSVQAGGEQYF	TGCAGTGTCCAGGCCGGGGGGGAGCAGTACTTC
TRBV18	TRBJ2-2	TRBD2	.	CASSPASGRADTGELFF	TGTGCCAGCTCACCTGCTAGCGGGAGGGCCGACACCGGGGAGCTGTTTTTT
TRBV11-1	TRBJ2-7	.	many	CASSPDRNEQYF	TGTGCCAGCAGCCCGGACAGAAACGAGCAGTACTTC